These 4 T cell receptor beta chains came from one sample sequenced in a study of T-cell memory formation after mild COVID-19. TCRdb reprocessed the 5' RACE reads via MiXCR and lists one record per CDR3 protein. The data contain 350,000 to 500,000 distinct CDR3 sequences, about a sixth of them singletons. Sequencing used PBMCs or a T cell subset sorted from them (not recorded which). These receptors originate from a man between 18 and 29 years old who had mild COVID-19 (a few samples of this study predate the infection). Cell type and time point are not known.

V is TRBV12-3 or TRBV12-4 and J is TRBJ2-7; 8 nucleotides agree with TRBD1. J lost 1 base, V lost 1 base, and 9 bases had no gene match. The CDR3 loop spans 17 amino acids. CDR3 nucleotides: TGTGCCAGCAGTTTAGGGACAGGGCGTAGTGGGTCCTACGAGCAGTACTTC. Protein: CASSLGTGRSGSYEQYF.

This clonotype was seen ten or more times. The chain joins TRBV7-6 to TRBJ2-5; D ambiguous. There are 11 residues in the CDR3. Deletions cut 0 bases from V and 4 bases from J, with 0 bases between. Germline lookup yields CDR1 SGHVS and CDR2 FNYEAQ. CDR3 sequence (DNA): TGTGCCAGCAGCTTAGCAGAGACCCAGTACTTC. It is translated as CASSLAETQYF.

V usage is TRBV5-1 and J usage is TRBJ2-5; TRBD2 might be the D (5 bases). Trimming took 0 bases from V and 9 from J, leaving 18 bases between them. Germline V lookup: CDR1 SGHRS, CDR2 YFSETQ. The CDR3 contains 15 residues. The CDR3 sequence is CASSLDGLAGVSQYF. The CDR3 nucleotides are TGCGCCAGCAGCTTGGACGGTTTGGCGGGCGTATCCCAGTACTTC.

This clonotype was counted a few times. This sequence joins TRBV3-1 and TRBJ2-5; 9 bases are shared with TRBD2. V dropped 7 bases and J dropped 0; count of bases not matched to a gene: 6. The V gene's germline CDR1 is LGHDT and CDR2 YNNKEL (reference sequence). The CDR3 contains 15 residues. The CDR3 DNA is TGTGCCAGCACCCGCGGGGGGGCGGACCAAGAGACCCAGTACTTC. Protein product: CASTRGGADQETQYF.